This TCR beta chain was recorded in a study of shared clonotypes between healthy human individuals (dated by TCRdb to about 2020). Notes on the research overall: A couple of women and a few men aged 18 to 49 years were included in the cohort. For each donor, three plates each were used for CD4 naive and CD4 memory, two plates were used for CD8 naive, and one plate was used for CD8 memory. Each donor's leukapheresis produced roughly between roughly 0.94 and 9.5 billion PBMCs. To increase sequencing depth and limit assay-specific biases, TCR repertoire library preparation and sequencing were carried out by different laboratories using diverse techniques. The study deeply sequenced blood TCR repertoires of five healthy adults to estimate repertoire size and the extent of clonotype sharing between individuals.

According to the germline V gene, CDR1 reads SGHAT and CDR2 reads FQNNGV. The CDR3 sequence holds 13 residues, the cysteine and phenylalanine included. The entry retains the CDR3 DNA only, 39 bases that are in frame from base 1. V is clipped by 1 base and J by 0 bases, and the sequence between their germline boundaries is 3 bases long. Using the deep immunoSEQ assay, TCR CDR3 regions were amplified from genomic DNA by multiplex PCR. Extracted genomic DNA from each cell subset was spread evenly across all wells of several immunoSEQ 96-well plates, with each plate serving as a replicate. For sorted subsets, each replicate PCR was loaded with 150 to 250 ng genomic DNA, equivalent to some 27,000 T cell genomes. Purified libraries were quantified with a Qubit 3.0 fluorometer, sized on a Bioanalyzer 2100, and re-quantified with the KAPA Library Quantification kit. Every immunoSEQ 96-well plate was sequenced on a dedicated single-read 150-cycle Illumina NextSeq 550 flow cell. On the study's bioinformatics: Because the immunoSEQ output held only junctional sequences and lacked quality scores, the filtering could not match the filtering applied to full-length reads. To assign V/J genes and CDR3, sequences were annotated using PyIR, a Python wrapper for IgBLAST v1.9, with IMGT germline references. Reads were filtered out if the reads had weak V/J assignments (E-value above 1e-6), no CDR3, stop codons, out-of-frame junctions, or ambiguous translated residues. V3J clonotypes were defined as sequences sharing an identical inferred V gene, J gene, and CDR3 amino acid sequence. Percentage overlap between repertoires was computed as shared unique clonotypes divided by the size of the smaller repertoire. Richness of each repertoire was evaluated using RTK rarefaction, the Chao1 estimator, and Recon v2.1 estimates of unobserved clonotypes. Generation probabilities for all TCRbeta clonotypes obtained by the gDNA method from a handful of donors were computed using OLGA. TCRdb carries this immuneACCESS record with in-frame sequences only. Its versions omit some clonotypes, under half of them owing to an unresolved V gene in the studies checked, with the rest unexplained. V, J and clone size were drawn from that table, and D and trimming were deduced from the DNA. The sample contains 2,100,000 or so clones, approximately 96% of them found a single time. The ten largest clones add up to approximately 0.13% of the sample.

This clone was observed a handful of times. The antigen it recognizes is unknown. The sample holds no much larger clone one base away, and base qualities are not on file. What the study reported, not specific to this receptor: Sampling was restricted to blood, and TCR repertoires in tissues likely differ from the TCR repertoires found in blood. Rarefaction of sorted-subset datasets indicated incomplete sequencing despite the large sequencing depth. The genetic and exposure-history diversity represented was limited by the small number of donors. Higher generation probabilities were observed for clonotypes shared by all four sorted-subset donors than for non-shared clonotypes. Estimated clonotype richness was generally larger for naive than for memory subsets. Pairwise subsampling led to the expectation that sequencing depth would affect the degree of clonotype sharing among donors. About 5% of naive CD4, around 3.5% of naive CD8, roughly 2.4% of memory CD4, and 0.4% of memory CD8 clonotypes were shared across several donors.

Healthy HIV-negative adults with no recently reported acute infections or vaccinations were included as donors. Every donor was a Caucasian adult living in Nashville, Tennessee, USA. CD4+ T cells were enriched through magnetic negative selection, after which naive cells were positively selected on CD45RA and the remaining negative fraction served as the memory subset. After blood collection by leukapheresis, PBMCs were isolated using Ficoll-Histopaque density gradient centrifugation and then cryopreserved in the vapor phase of liquid nitrogen. Analytical flow cytometry was used to check the purity and quantity of each magnetically sorted T cell population. Each sorted fraction had its genomic DNA isolated and then quantified by UV absorbance on a Nanodrop 2000c.

This sequence uses TRBV11-2 and TRBJ1-1; the D gene is not confidently resolved. This clonotype was obtained from a man aged 18-30 years in good health. Sequencing used naive CD4+ T cells sorted from blood. Taken with the paper, the label for cell subset or site translates to: CD45RA+ positively selected. The CDR3 has the sequence CASSLGVNTEAFF. The DNA sequence reads TGTGCCAGCAGCTTAGGGGTGAACACTGAAGCTTTCTTT. Joined to the reference TRBV11-2 and TRBJ1-1 proteins, this CDR3 gives the full variable domain: EAGVAQSPRYKIIEKRQSVAFWCNPISGHATLYWYQQILGQGPKLLIQFQNNGVVDDSQLPKDRFSAERLKGVDSTLKIQPAKLEDSAVYLCASSLGVNTEAFFGQGTRLTVV.